The 12 T cell receptor beta chains given below trace back to one sample, sequenced in a study of shared clonotypes between healthy human individuals. The method was immunoSEQ multiplex PCR; TCRdb's version includes in-frame clones alone and lacks a portion of them. The repertoire holds over a million clones, with roughly 96% as singletons. The sample comprised naive CD4+ T cells sorted from blood. Specified subset: CD45RA+ positively selected. All receptors come from a young man in good health.

The chain couples TRBV5-1 to TRBJ2-3; 9 bases are shared with TRBD1. The CDR3 is 15 residues long. Germline loops: CDR1 SGHRS, CDR2 YFSETQ. The V and J ends lost 7 bases and 4 bases, in that order; junction bases with no gene match: 10. CDR3 nucleotide sequence: TGCGCCAGCTCGGAACAGGGGGCGGTGGCAGATACGCAGTATTTT. Translated: CASSEQGAVADTQYF.

This chain joins TRBV5-4 and TRBJ1-2; D unclear. The V and J ends lost 0 bases and 12 bases respectively, with 15 bases between them. The CDR3 runs 13 residues. From germline, CDR1 is SGHNT and CDR2 YYREEE (reference sequence). In DNA, the CDR3 is TGTGCCAGCAGCTTGGATGCCCGGGGTGGGGACACCTTC. Translating gives CASSLDARGGDTF.

The J gene is TRBJ2-2, the V gene TRBV5-1; D may be TRBD1 (6 bases). Germline CDR1 reads SGHRS; CDR2 reads YFSETQ. Trimming cost V 2 bases and J 5 bases, with 16 bases left between them. CDR3 length: 16 amino acids. The CDR3 reads CASSLGLPQGTGELFF. The CDR3 bases are TGCGCCAGCAGCTTAGGTCTACCTCAGGGGACCGGGGAGCTGTTTTTT.

The rearrangement uses TRBV2 and TRBJ1-5; 8 nucleotides align to TRBD1. This CDR3 has 15 residues. The germline gives CDR1 SNHLY, CDR2 FYNNEI. J was trimmed by 0 bases and V by 8 bases; bases with no gene match: 6. The CDR3 region is CASDRGPYSNQPQHF. As DNA, the CDR3 is TGTGCCAGCGACAGGGGACCATATAGCAATCAGCCCCAGCATTTT.

The CDR3 loop is CASSDPLLAASTDTQYF. CDR3 DNA sequence: TGTGCCAGCAGTGATCCCCTCCTAGCGGCCAGCACAGATACGCAGTATTTT. This chain connects TRBV2 to TRBJ2-3; 7 nucleotides align to TRBD2. Germline assignment: CDR1 SNHLY and CDR2 FYNNEI. V gave up 3 bases and J gave up 0 bases; unmatched junction bases: 9. This CDR3 spans 17 amino acids.

The V gene is TRBV7-3, the J gene TRBJ2-1; D gene ambiguous. The CDR3 consists of 13 residues. Germline V gene sequence: CDR1 SGHTA, CDR2 FQGTGA. The V end was cut by 5 bases, the J end by 7 bases, with 12 bases between. The CDR3 region has the DNA TGTGCCAGCAGCCGCTTAGACGGGAATGAGCAGTTCTTC. Translation: CASSRLDGNEQFF.

V and J are TRBV14 and TRBJ2-5; maybe TRBD2 (6 bases). This CDR3 has 15 amino acids. CDR1 is SGHDN, CDR2 FVKESK, per germline. Trimming removed 4 bases at V and 4 bases at J, with 16 bases between. CDR3 DNA: TGTGCCAGCAGCCGCGGGGCGAAGACCGGAGAGACCCAGTACTTC. Amino acids: CASSRGAKTGETQYF.

The chain couples TRBV6-6 to TRBJ1-1; no definite D call. V gave up 2 bases and J gave up 6 bases, with 13 bases separating them. This CDR3 is built from 14 residues. Germline V gene lookup returns CDR1 MNHNY and CDR2 SVGAGI (reference sequence). CDR3 amino acids: CASSYPGRVAEAFF. The CDR3, as DNA: TGTGCCAGCAGTTACCCCGGGAGGGTGGCTGAAGCTTTCTTT.

The V and J genes are TRBV6-1 and TRBJ2-1; 8 bases align to TRBD1. Germline trimming cut 7 bases from V and 6 bases from J; bases unmatched to any gene: 8. The CDR3 has 14 amino acids. CDR1 is MNHNS and CDR2 is SASEGT in the germline V gene. CDR3 DNA sequence: TGTGCCAGCATTGGTACAGGGGGAGGCAATGAGCAGTTCTTC. Translated, it gives CASIGTGGGNEQFF.

The chain employs TRBV2 and TRBJ1-1; 12 bases fit TRBD1. V gave up 6 bases and J gave up 8 bases; unmatched junction bases: 25. Germline V CDR1 and CDR2: SNHLY, FYNNEI. This CDR3 contains 20 residues. The CDR3 DNA sequence: TGTGCCAGCAGAAAAAACCCTGAGCTTGGGGACAGGGGGCGACGGGCAGAAGCTTTCTTT. Amino acids: CASRKNPELGDRGRRAEAFF. The full variable domain, its missing parts supplied by reference TRBV2 and TRBJ1-1, is EPEVTQTPSHQVTQMGQEVILRCVPISNHLYFYWYRQILGQKVEFLVSFYNNEISEKSEIFDDQFSVERPDGSNFTLKIRSTKLEDSAMYFCASRKNPELGDRGRRAEAFFGQGTRLTVV.

The rearrangement joins TRBV7-2 to TRBJ2-7, with D perhaps TRBD2 (5 bases). The V gene lost 0 bases and the J gene lost 3 bases, with 9 bases spanning the gap. The germline V gene has CDR1 SGHTA and CDR2 FQGNSA. The CDR3 contains 14 residues. The CDR3 here is CASSLAHGSYEQYF. The CDR3 coding sequence is TGTGCCAGCAGCTTAGCGCATGGGAGCTACGAGCAGTACTTC.

This sequence joins TRBV10-3 and TRBJ2-1, with D perhaps matching TRBD2 (7 bases). V was cut by 2 bases and J by 8 bases, with 19 bases left in between. From germline, CDR1 is ENHRY and CDR2 SYGVKD. The CDR3 length is 16 residues. CDR3 sequence reads: CAISEITGGAGDEQFF. CDR3 nucleotide sequence: TGTGCCATCAGTGAGATAACTGGGGGGGCGGGCGATGAGCAGTTCTTC.